The TCR beta chain described here comes from a study of T cells after yellow fever vaccination. From the 5' RACE reads, TCRdb called clonotypes with MiXCR, one entry per CDR3 protein. Of approximately 120,000 distinct CDR3 sequences listed, almost 9% were seen once; the top ten hold 40%. Trimming removed 0 bases at V and 4 bases at J, with 9 bases between. The CDR3 has 14 amino acids. Germline values: CDR1 KGHSH, CDR2 LQKENI. This clonotype occurred a few times. The specimen was CD8+ T cells sorted from PBMCs, collected on the day of the yellow fever booster vaccination. The V gene is TRBV18, the J gene TRBJ1-2; D remains ambiguous. The sequence was collected from a man aged 18 to 30 who received the YFV17D yellow fever vaccine. CDR3 in amino acids: CASSPPVQTYGYTF. The CDR3 DNA is TGTGCCAGCTCACCACCGGTCCAGACCTATGGCTACACCTTC.